Listed here are 22 T cell receptor beta chains from one sample, sequenced in a study of blood T cell repertoires in COVID-19. The data were produced by immunoSEQ multiplex PCR, yet TCRdb's version contains in-frame clones alone and is incomplete. The sample lists around 450,000 clones; around nine tenths were seen once. The specimen sequenced was peripheral blood. The receptors stem from a woman in her thirties with acute or convalescent COVID-19.

In its sample, this clone was seen once. The rearrangement uses TRBV5-5 and TRBJ2-5; TRBD2 is a possible D gene (6 bases). This CDR3 comprises 14 residues. Trimming cost V 4 bases and J 2 bases, with 12 bases left between them. Germline values: CDR1 SGHKS, CDR2 YYEKEE (reference sequence). CDR3 in amino acids: CASSLPGTQETQYF. The DNA for the CDR3 is TGTGCCAGCAGCCTACCCGGGACTCAAGAGACCCAGTACTTC.

The chain couples TRBV6-4 to TRBJ1-3; possible D gene TRBD1, 5 bases. Per the germline V gene, CDR1 is MRHNA and CDR2 is SNTAGT. The CDR3 loop spans 12 amino acids. V dropped 4 bases and J dropped 6 bases, with 7 bases sitting between them. CDR3 in amino acids: CASSGRVNTIYF. CDR3 DNA: TGTGCCAGCAGTGGCAGGGTAAACACCATATATTTT.

The gene calls are TRBV11-2 and TRBJ2-5; 11 nucleotides agree with TRBD2. Trimming at V came to 5 bases and at J to 4 bases, leaving 6 bases not matched to a gene. Germline lookup yields CDR1 SGHAT and CDR2 FQNNGV. The CDR3 length is 15 residues. The CDR3 region has the DNA TGTGCCAGCAGCATTAGCGGGGGGGGTGGAGAGACCCAGTACTTC. Its protein is CASSISGGGGETQYF.

The V gene is TRBV23-1, the J gene TRBJ1-1; D perhaps matches TRBD1 (5 bases). TRBV23-1 is recorded as an ORF, its role being uncertain. The CDR3 has 16 residues. Deletions cut 3 bases from V and 2 bases from J, with 16 bases between. CDR3 sequence (DNA): TGCGCCAGCAGTCACCCGGAAGCGGGGGGAAACACTGAAGCTTTCTTT. It yields the protein CASSHPEAGGNTEAFF.

The chain employs TRBV3-1 (or the pseudogene TRBV3-2) and TRBJ2-5; D perhaps matches TRBD2 (6 bases). V was pared by 3 bases and J by 10 bases, with 30 bases between. CDR3 length equals 18 residues. Germline V gene sequence: CDR1 LGHDT, CDR2 YNNKEL (reference sequence). The CDR3 nucleotides are TGTGCCAGCAGCCATCCACCCCACACCCGGGACCCAAGGGGAGGCCAGTACTTC. This codes for CASSHPPHTRDPRGGQYF.

As to this clone: Other nucleotide sequences from this sample produce the same CDR3. V is TRBV7-3 and J is TRBJ2-5, with TRBD2 as a possible D gene (7 bases). The CDR3 runs to 14 residues. From germline, CDR1 is SGHTA and CDR2 FQGTGA. The V end was cut by 5 bases, the J end by 7 bases, with 17 bases between. The CDR3 sequence is CASSLTGGGGTQYF. CDR3 sequence (DNA): TGTGCCAGCAGCCTCACCGGGGGCGGGGGGACCCAGTACTTC.

The CDR3 here is CASSGIAGFNEQFF. CDR3 nucleotides: TGCGCCAGCAGCGGAATAGCGGGGTTCAATGAGCAGTTCTTC. V usage is TRBV5-1 and J usage is TRBJ2-1; 8 nucleotides line up with TRBD2. J lost 6 bases, V lost 4 bases, and 6 bases had no gene match. The CDR3 covers 14 residues. Germline CDR1 reads SGHRS; CDR2 reads YFSETQ.

This clone came up once. This rearrangement joins TRBV3-1 (or the pseudogene TRBV3-2) to TRBJ1-6, with 7 bases fitting TRBD1. V was clipped by 0 bases and J by 9 bases; unmatched bases: 8. This CDR3 contains 16 residues. The germline V gene has CDR1 LGHDT and CDR2 YNNKEL (reference sequence). The CDR3 protein is CASSQDPLGQSSPLHF. CDR3 coding DNA: TGTGCCAGCAGCCAAGATCCTTTGGGACAGAGTTCACCCCTCCACTTT.

This clone was seen once. J is TRBJ2-6 and V is TRBV28, with TRBD2 as a possible D gene (5 bases). V was trimmed by 2 bases and J by 4 bases, leaving 9 bases between them. The CDR3 spans 15 residues. In germline, CDR1 is MDHEN, CDR2 SYDVKM. The CDR3, as DNA: TGTGCCAGCAGTTTACGAGGGTTCGGGGCCAACGTCCTGACTTTC. Protein: CASSLRGFGANVLTF.

This rearrangement joins TRBV12-5 to TRBJ1-2, with D tentatively TRBD1 (6 bases). Germline CDR1 is LGHNT and CDR2 is FRNRAP. V shed 6 bases and J shed 10 bases, with 15 bases lying between them. The CDR3 is 12 residues long. The CDR3 spells CASGAGVFNYTF. The CDR3 DNA follows: TGTGCTAGTGGCGCAGGGGTTTTTAACTACACCTTC.

The chain has TRBV7-2 and TRBJ1-4; D is undetermined. Germline-derived CDR1 and CDR2 are SGHTA and FQGNSA. V was shortened by 4 bases and J by 8 bases, with 17 bases between the two germline ends. CDR3 length equals 15 residues. The CDR3 DNA is TGTGCCAGCAGCTCCTTAGGAGGGTCGGGAGAAAAACTGTTTTTT. Translating gives CASSSLGGSGEKLFF.

This clone was detected only a few times. The CDR3 loop is CASRSDRNTGELFF. In DNA, the CDR3 is TGTGCCAGCAGATCAGACAGGAACACCGGGGAGCTGTTTTTT. The chain combines TRBV6-4 with TRBJ2-2, with a weak D call TRBD1 (5 bases). V was shortened by 6 bases and J by 1 base, with 9 bases between the two germline ends. This CDR3 is built from 14 residues. The germline V gene encodes CDR1 MRHNA and CDR2 SNTAGT.

The chain uses TRBV30 and TRBJ1-6; a weak D match, TRBD1 (5 bases). Trimming took 0 bases from V and 8 from J, leaving 20 bases between them. The CDR3 sequence is 17 residues long. Germline values: CDR1 GTSNPN, CDR2 SVGIG (reference sequence). CDR3 in amino acids: CAWSVLGSRWGDSPLHF. The DNA of the CDR3 is TGTGCCTGGAGTGTACTAGGGTCAAGATGGGGGGATTCACCCCTCCACTTT.

The rearrangement joins TRBV7-6 to TRBJ1-1; D unresolved. This CDR3 contains 13 residues. CDR1 and CDR2 from the germline V gene are SGHVS and FNYEAQ. Deletions cut 6 bases from V and 0 bases from J, with 8 bases between. CDR3 coding DNA: TGTGCCAGCAGAAAAGGAGTGAACACTGAAGCTTTCTTT. Translating it yields CASRKGVNTEAFF.

The V gene is TRBV29-1, the J gene TRBJ2-5, with no clear D. This CDR3 is built from 11 residues. From germline, CDR1 is SQVTM and CDR2 ANQGSEA. V lost 6 bases to trimming and J lost 2 bases, with 7 bases between them. CDR3 in amino acids: CSVWLQETQYF. CDR3 coding DNA: TGCAGCGTCTGGCTTCAAGAGACCCAGTACTTC.

A few counts support this clone. The V and J genes are TRBV4-2 and TRBJ1-6, with D possibly matching TRBD1 (6 bases). V was shortened by 0 bases and J by 6 bases, with 12 bases between the two germline ends. The CDR3 loop spans 16 amino acids. Per germline, CDR1 LGHNA and CDR2 YNFKEQ. This CDR3 is CASSQDPGRGNSPLHF. The CDR3 coding sequence is TGTGCCAGCAGCCAAGATCCCGGCAGGGGTAATTCACCCCTCCACTTT.

The chain combines TRBV5-1 with TRBJ2-7; 7 bases fit TRBD1. The CDR3 is made up of 14 amino acids. CDR1 is SGHRS and CDR2 is YFSETQ in the germline V gene. J lost 1 base, V lost 4 bases, and 5 bases had no gene match. The CDR3 reads CASSGATGSYEQYF. CDR3 DNA: TGCGCCAGCAGCGGAGCGACAGGGTCCTACGAGCAGTACTTC.

The chain joins TRBV5-1 to TRBJ2-7; D is perhaps TRBD2 (6 bases). V was cut by 2 bases and J by 2 bases, with 11 bases left in between. Germline CDR1 reads SGHRS; CDR2 reads YFSETQ. This CDR3 region has 14 residues. CDR3 nucleotide sequence: TGCGCCAGCAGCTTCGGGCGGGACCCCTACGAGCAGTACTTC. Protein sequence: CASSFGRDPYEQYF.

This chain links TRBV7-6 with TRBJ2-7, with TRBD1 matching 7 bases. This CDR3 is 14 amino acids long. Germline trimming cut 1 base from V and 2 bases from J; bases unmatched to any gene: 2. Germline V CDR1 and CDR2: SGHVS, FNYEAQ. The DNA of the CDR3 is TGTGCCAGCAGCTTAGAGCAGGGGGCCTACGAGCAGTACTTC. Its protein product is CASSLEQGAYEQYF.

The genes are TRBV5-1 and TRBJ2-5; 14 positions agree with TRBD2. The CDR3 spans 18 residues. J lost 3 bases, V lost 4 bases, and 11 bases had no gene match. Germline lookup yields CDR1 SGHRS and CDR2 YFSETQ. CDR3 region: CASSQGLAGGTPEETQYF. CDR3 nucleotides: TGCGCCAGCAGCCAAGGACTAGCGGGGGGAACGCCCGAAGAGACCCAGTACTTC.

The chain carries TRBV27 and TRBJ2-1, with D possibly TRBD2 on 5 matching bases. The CDR3 consists of 14 residues. The V gene lost 2 bases and the J gene lost 4 bases, with 9 bases spanning the gap. Germline V CDR1 and CDR2: MNHEY, SMNVEV (reference sequence). The CDR3 reads CASSLGAEYNEQFF. CDR3 sequence (DNA): TGTGCCAGCAGTTTAGGAGCGGAATACAATGAGCAGTTCTTC.

The rearrangement links TRBV27 to TRBJ2-2; D perhaps matches TRBD1 (5 bases). Trimming left V 6 bases short and J 0 bases short, with 8 bases between. The CDR3 loop spans 14 amino acids. Germline V CDR1 and CDR2: MNHEY, SMNVEV (reference sequence). As DNA, the CDR3 is TGTGCCAGCAGAGGGGCAGCGAACACCGGGGAGCTGTTTTTT. Its protein product is CASRGAANTGELFF.